This T cell receptor (beta chain) was sequenced for a study of T cells in Graves' hyperthyroidism and ophthalmopathy. Study-wide findings and caveats: A median 6.5 months before onset, the model predicted ophthalmopathy. Blood also showed most of the thyroid clonotypes that were expanded above 0.001. From stable hyperthyroidism, ophthalmopathy was set apart by a 13 V-J model.

The CDR3 extends over 15 amino acids. The germline V and J ends were trimmed by 0 bases and 1 base, with 12 bases remaining between them. Germline V lookup: CDR1 DFQATT, CDR2 SNEGSKA (reference sequence). Exclusion followed for patients with uncontrolled infection, other autoimmune disease, pregnancy or lactation. Amplification targeted TCR beta CDR3 regions from RNA transcripts. HTBI primers were used for first-round RT-PCR of the TCR CDR3. TCRdb independently ran MiXCR on the multiplex PCR reads; one entry per CDR3 protein. Of approximately 400,000 distinct CDR3 sequences in the sample, 14% to 15% were seen once. A note on this clonotype: Its antigen is as yet unknown.

The chain uses TRBV20-1 and TRBJ2-5; TRBD2 is a possible D gene (7 bases). Sequenced input: blood. The receptor's source is a woman aged 25 to 45 with Graves' hyperthyroidism. The CDR3 loop reads CSARDPGGPQETQYF. The CDR3 DNA sequence: TGCAGTGCTAGAGATCCGGGGGGCCCCCAAGAGACCCAGTACTTC.